A single sample gave rise to the 6 T cell receptor beta chains below, sequenced in a study of blood T cell repertoires in COVID-19. Profiled with immunoSEQ multiplex PCR; TCRdb holds only in-frame clones, not every one. The table lists over 400,000 clones, around nine tenths of them singletons. The specimen was peripheral blood. The receptor set was obtained from a woman aged 50 to 60 with COVID-19, enrolled during active disease.

The rearrangement uses TRBV13 and TRBJ2-7; 10 bases are a match to TRBD2. This CDR3 is built from 16 residues. Germline trimming cut 3 bases from V and 3 bases from J; bases unmatched to any gene: 8. Germline CDR1 and CDR2: PRHDT and FYEKMQ (reference sequence). The CDR3 region has the DNA TGTGCCAGCAGCTTCTTCCGGACTAGCGGACTCTACGAGCAGTACTTC. Encoded protein: CASSFFRTSGLYEQYF.

The chain carries TRBV28 and TRBJ2-5; D not resolved. Between the trimmed V and J ends, which lost 3 bases and 11 bases, there was a span of 16 bases. The CDR3 totals 13 residues. Germline assignment: CDR1 MDHEN and CDR2 SYDVKM. CDR3 region: CASSLRMSQQQYF. CDR3 sequence (DNA): TGTGCCAGCAGTTTGAGGATGTCCCAGCAGCAGTACTTC. The complete variable domain, with remaining parts taken from reference TRBV28 and TRBJ2-5, reads DVKVTQSSRYLVKRTGEKVFLECVQDMDHENMFWYRQDPGLGLRLIYFSYDVKMKEKGDIPEGYSVSREKKERFSLILESASTNQTSMYLCASSLRMSQQQYFGPGTRLLVL.

The rearrangement uses TRBV30 and TRBJ2-1; 8 nucleotides agree with TRBD2. The CDR3 spans 13 residues. CDR1 and CDR2 from the germline V gene are GTSNPN and SVGIG (reference sequence). Trimming cost V 3 bases and J 10 bases; bases outside gene matches: 8. The CDR3 coding sequence is TGTGCCTGGAGATGGGAAGCGGGGGTCGAGCAGTTCTTC. This codes for CAWRWEAGVEQFF.

CDR3 residues: CASSRILSGGGYNEQFF. The CDR3 bases are TGTGCCAGCAGCCGGATACTTAGCGGGGGGGGGTACAATGAGCAGTTCTTC. The V call is TRBV11-2, the J call TRBJ2-1; 11 bases match TRBD2. The V gene end was trimmed by 5 bases and the J gene end by 4 bases; junction bases not matched to a gene: 10. The CDR3 has 17 amino acids. Looked up from germline, CDR1 is SGHAT and CDR2 is FQNNGV.

The chain uses TRBV4-1 and TRBJ1-1, with no clear D. The ends were cut back, 5 bases at V and 1 base at J, with 8 bases in the middle. This CDR3 has 13 amino acids. In germline, CDR1 is MGHRA, CDR2 YSYEKL. The CDR3: CASSMDWNTEAFF. The CDR3, as DNA: TGCGCCAGCAGCATGGACTGGAACACTGAAGCTTTCTTT.

In DNA form, the CDR3 reads TGTGCCAGCAGTCTCCGACTACCTGAGCAGTTCTTC. Amino acid sequence: CASSLRLPEQFF. The chain joins TRBV12-3 or TRBV12-4 to TRBJ2-1, with D possibly TRBD2 on 5 matching bases. V gave up 5 bases and J gave up 9 bases, with 11 bases separating them. The CDR3 length is 12 residues.